This T cell receptor beta chain was obtained from a study of early T cells in non-severe SARS-CoV-2 infection. About the research overall: Sequencing targeted bulk RNA from unsorted whole blood, leaving chains unpaired.

Study outcomes and limitations: Database matching using VDJdb favored anti-spike CD8 responses, with private and CD4 specificities left missing.

CDR1 and CDR2 from the germline V gene are MNHEY and SMNVEV (reference sequence). The V and J ends lost 6 bases and 4 bases, in that order; junction bases with no gene match: 5. CDR3 length: 13 amino acids. Individual cDNA molecules each received unique molecular identifiers attached to them. TCRdb reanalysed the 5' RACE reads using MiXCR and keeps one entry per CDR3 protein. Altogether tens of thousands of distinct CDR3 sequences are present, about 12% being singletons, with the ten largest covering approximately 1.1%. This clonotype showed up just a few times. Its target is not known. The chain links TRBV27 to TRBJ2-5; 7 bases agree with TRBD1. This receptor was taken from an adult who was a healthcare worker with PCR-confirmed SARS-CoV-2 infection or an uninfected control (not recorded which). The donor label of this sample is uncertain. The source was whole blood, collected at baseline. The CDR3 DNA reads as TGTGCCAGCAGCAGACAGGGTCGAGAGACCCAGTACTTC. It translates to CASSRQGRETQYF.